This T cell receptor (beta chain) was captured by sequencing in a study of T cell responses to AZD1222 COVID-19 vaccine (dated by TCRdb to 2020 to 2023). A note on the overall study: AZD1222 recipients with second doses at about 4 weeks or about 12 weeks were pooled, because spike-specific TCR depth and breadth did not differ between schedules. TCR sequencing was performed for 230 to 250 trial participants, of whom about 200 were given two doses of AZD1222 and approximately 25 were given two doses of MenACWY control vaccine. Trial participants were enrolled into age subgroups of 18-55, 56-69 and 70-plus years, which contained around 150, 29 and 61 TCR-sequenced participants, respectively. Overall study results and their limits: In the small 56-69-year group, the increase in depth fell short of significance, most likely because of low power. Because no samples from the day 14 peak response were available, repertoires could be characterized only after the peak T cell response. The vaccine-associated CD4 TCRs covered the entire spike protein, and the dominant responses fell in regions 160-218 and 743-854. Conclusions about previously exposed vaccinees are limited because only a handful of AZD1222 recipients were SARS-CoV-2 seropositive at baseline. A significant rise in spike-specific TCR breadth and depth was observed after two AZD1222 doses relative to day 0 and relative to MenACWY recipients. Participants were mostly white British, with more females than males. The authors suggested clonal diversity may have been underestimated. Reportedly, close to half of the unique spike-specific TCRs recognized epitopes lying outside the regions that are mutated in the B.1.351 and B.1.1.7 variants.

The CDR3 regions of human TCRbeta chains were subjected to immunosequencing. On the study's bioinformatics: TCRs in the repertoires were compared against a reference library of SARS-CoV-2-specific TCRs that had been generated with the MIRA antigen-specificity platform. Breadth was defined as the fraction of unique TCRs that were SARS-CoV-2-associated. Depth was defined as the fraction of total T cells that were SARS-CoV-2-associated. Using the MIRA data, every spike-specific TCR was mapped to the spike region that the TCR reacted to and assigned to either a CD4 or a CD8 class. Log10-transformed breadth and depth values were compared by one-way ANOVA with Sidak's multiple comparisons tests. This immuneACCESS table, as held by TCRdb, lists in-frame sequences with V and J called but not all clones. Of the missing ones, under half trace to an unresolved V gene in checked studies; the others have no known cause. That table furnishes V, J and clone size, whereas the DNA furnished D and trimming. The sample contains around 180,000 clones, less than 95% of them found a single time. The top ten constitute approximately 2.9% of the sample.

V loses 0 bases of germline sequence and J loses 3 bases, and the interval between the two ends is 8 bases. The CDR3 measures 14 amino acids from cysteine to phenylalanine. Just the 42-base CDR3 DNA is kept, in frame starting at base 1. CDR1 and CDR2, looked up from the germline V gene, are MGHRA and YSYEKL. As concerns this clone: The antigen this receptor binds is unknown. Base qualities are not recorded, but no much larger clone differs from it by a single base.

The sample's time point label, in plain terms: baseline before first vaccination. Vaccinee samples came from UK trials COV001 and COV002, including a single-blind randomized controlled phase 2/3 trial of AZD1222 (ChAdOx1 nCoV-19) in healthy adults. Trial participant PBMC samples were collected at day 0 and day 28 after the second dose for TCRbeta chain sequencing. Recombination linked TRBV4-1 to TRBJ1-2, and TRBD1 may be the D gene, going by 5 matching bases. Sequencing used peripheral blood, obtained on day 0 of AZD1222 vaccination. The TCR was taken from an adult in good health. The CDR3 protein: CASSQDPRDYGYTF. In nucleotides, the sequence is TGCGCCAGCAGCCAAGATCCCAGGGACTATGGCTACACCTTC.